These 4 T cell receptor beta chains originate from one sample sequenced in a study of cytomegalovirus exposure and HLA in healthy donors. Amplification used 60 Vbeta primers and 13 Jbeta primers. Some clones are missing from TCRdb's copy, which holds only in-frame ones; the method was immunoSEQ multiplex PCR. Among around 170,000 clones listed, roughly 80% were seen once. The sample taken for sequencing was PBMCs. These receptors all come from a man aged 50 or older in good health and CMV-seropositive.

This clone was counted between two and nine times. This sequence joins TRBV28 and TRBJ2-7; 8 bases agree with TRBD1. This CDR3 is built from 14 residues. The germline V gene encodes CDR1 MDHEN and CDR2 SYDVKM. V was pared by 6 bases and J by 0 bases, with 4 bases of the junction left unmatched. The chain's CDR3 is CASSPGTGSYEQYF. CDR3 sequence (DNA): TGTGCCAGCAGCCCCGGGACAGGCTCCTACGAGCAGTACTTC.

There are a few counts of this clone. The chain recombines TRBV5-1 with TRBJ2-5; D might be TRBD1 (6 bases). Germline values: CDR1 SGHRS, CDR2 YFSETQ. Trimming pared 0 bases from V and 2 bases from J, leaving 8 bases between. The CDR3 sequence is 14 residues long. Here the CDR3 reads CASSLDRVQETQYF. CDR3 sequence (DNA): TGCGCCAGCAGCTTGGACAGGGTTCAAGAGACCCAGTACTTC.

This clone was detected only a few times. The gene calls are TRBV6-4 and TRBJ2-7, with D tentatively TRBD2 (5 bases). Germline V CDR1 and CDR2: MRHNA, SNTAGT. Trimming stripped 4 bases from V and 1 base from J, with 14 bases between. The CDR3 extends over 15 amino acids. CDR3 bases: TGTGCCAGCAGTGGGGAGATTAATGAATCCTACGAGCAGTACTTC. Translation gives CASSGEINESYEQYF.

V gene TRBV30 combines with J gene TRBJ2-3, with a weak D call TRBD2 (6 bases). The CDR3 is made up of 15 amino acids. Germline V gives CDR1 GTSNPN, CDR2 SVGIG (reference sequence). V was trimmed by 4 bases and J by 1 base, leaving 15 bases between them. CDR3 nucleotide sequence: TGTGCCTGGAAGTACAATAGCGGAGGCACAGATACGCAGTATTTT. This sequence encodes CAWKYNSGGTDTQYF.